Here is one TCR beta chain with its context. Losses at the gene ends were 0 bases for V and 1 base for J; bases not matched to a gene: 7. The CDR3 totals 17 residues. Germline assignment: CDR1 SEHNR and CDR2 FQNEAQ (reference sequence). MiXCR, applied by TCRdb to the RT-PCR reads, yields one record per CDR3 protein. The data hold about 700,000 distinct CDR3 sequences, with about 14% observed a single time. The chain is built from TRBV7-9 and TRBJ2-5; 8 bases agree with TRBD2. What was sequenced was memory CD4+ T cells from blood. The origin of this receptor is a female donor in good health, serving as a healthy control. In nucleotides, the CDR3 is TGTGCCAGCAGCTTAGCGTGGGGTAGCGGGACCCAAGAGACCCAGTACTTC. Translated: CASSLAWGSGTQETQYF.